Sequencing of this TCR beta chain was carried out in a study of cytomegalovirus exposure and HLA in healthy donors. Points from the study as a whole: Confirmation was obtained in vitro that a few CMV-associated chains are specific for CMV antigens. The tendency of first-cohort TCR clusters to co-occur in the 120 or so validation repertoires emerged from a later analysis. Reported performance of the classifier showed diagnosis of cytomegalovirus status with high specificity and sensitivity.

With respect to this clone: Its antigen is undetermined. Other DNA sequences in the sample encode the same CDR3.

Assay used: immunoSEQ multiplex PCR; TCRdb lists only in-frame clones, some missing. The data show 170,000 or so clones, with roughly 84% seen just once and 2.5% to 3% held by the top ten. The CDR3 consists of 14 residues. Germline V gives CDR1 SGHRS, CDR2 YFSETQ. Trimming removed 0 bases at V and 7 bases at J, with 11 bases between. V is TRBV5-1 and J is TRBJ1-3; D gene unclear. The sequence came from a woman aged 18-29 years in good health and CMV-seropositive. The sequenced sample was PBMCs. The CDR3 nucleotides read TGCGCCAGCAGCTTGGCGGGGTATGGGAACACCATATATTTT. This gives the protein CASSLAGYGNTIYF.